The T cell receptor beta chain described here comes from a study of regulatory T cells in long-lasting Graves disease. This clonotype has a count of ten or more. Time point here: newly diagnosed GD, antithyroid drugs for less than 3 months. Isolated PBMC RNA provided the starting material for the TCR library. Both iRepertoire HTBI primers and Arm-PCR of CDR3 regions were used to build the TCR beta libraries. TCRdb reprocessed the multiplex PCR reads via MiXCR and lists one record per CDR3 protein. The sample records roughly 420,000 distinct CDR3 sequences, approximately 14% being singletons. Another study also made use of these data, one on T cells in Graves' hyperthyroidism and ophthalmopathy.

The sample here was peripheral blood mononuclear cells (PBMCs), taken at new diagnosis, from a patient treated with antithyroid drugs. The receptor comes from a woman aged 45-65 years with Graves disease.

Here the CDR3 DNA reads TGTGCCATCAGTGAGCTGTTGGGGGGCTACACCTTC. Its translation is CAISELLGGYTF. V and J are TRBV10-3 and TRBJ1-2; D remains unclear. V was trimmed by 2 bases and J by 8 bases, leaving 9 bases between them. Germline lookup yields CDR1 ENHRY and CDR2 SYGVKD. This CDR3 comprises 12 residues.